One T cell receptor (beta chain) is described in this entry. No antigen is known for it. No much larger clonotype is one base removed from it; base qualities were not supplied. This sample was taken from a study of blood T cell repertoires in COVID-19 (dated by TCRdb to the early 2020s). With respect to the entire study: Samples covering the acute and convalescent phases of COVID-19 were provided by collaborators in the United States, Italy and Spain. The prospective study material was composed of cDNA or gDNA derived from T cells, B-cell-depleted T cells, or PBMCs. The dataset comprised deeply sampled blood TCRbeta repertoires from subjects exposed to, actively infected with, or recovered from COVID-19. The repertoires were released in a freely available public database meant as a resource for research on the immune response to SARS-CoV-2. The samples were drawn from two sources: the first 160 participants of the ongoing ImmuneRACE study, and about 1,300 subjects contributed by 6 global collaborators. Sample metadata almost always included a de-identified subject ID, COVID-19 status, age in years and sex. Where HLA class I and class II types were available, the types were taken from metadata supplied by the sample provider, not from assay-based typing. Broad study findings and their caveats: The quantity of clinical and demographic metadata differed by source and by participant and was supplied without curation.

Trimming takes 4 bases from V and 0 bases from J, and the germline ends sit 16 bases apart. As encoded in the germline V gene (reference sequence), CDR1 is MNHEY while CDR2 is SMNVEV. The CDR3 goes from the cysteine to the phenylalanine over 17 residues. Of the read, only the CDR3 DNA is kept; its 51 bases are in frame from base 1. TCRbeta CDR3 regions were amplified from genomic DNA by means of the immunoSEQ Assay, a bias-controlled multiplex PCR. The paper's processing steps were these. The number of nucleated cells in each sample was estimated from the amplification of reference gene primers within the assay. Sequence reads were collapsed and filtered to measure the absolute abundance of every unique TCRbeta CDR3 rearrangement. For each sample, productive Simpson clonality was calculated by taking the square root of Simpson's diversity index across productive rearrangements. The table was pulled from immuneACCESS by TCRdb, which kept in-frame rearrangements only. Such tables lose some clones; where checked, under half of the loss comes from unresolved V genes, and the rest has no known cause. V, J and clone size are those of that table, while D and trimming were read from the DNA. The sample yields 250,000 to 350,000 clones; 90% were counted once. Approximately 4% of the sample comes from the top ten.

In the prospective study, participants were 18 to 89 years old, resided in about two dozen geographic areas of the United States, and were enrolled through a virtual design. To assign participants to cohorts, the prospective study relied on clinical history that participants themselves reported in a screening survey and a study questionnaire. In the prospective study, mobile phlebotomists collected whole blood, serum and a nasopharyngeal or oropharyngeal swab from each participant. Participants in the prospective study had the option to provide additional blood draws and questionnaires over a 2-month period. Prospective study blood samples were shipped either frozen or at room temperature before DNA extraction.

The chain links TRBV27 with TRBJ2-4; the D gene is not confidently resolved. The sample taken for sequencing was PBMCs or T cells enriched from blood (not recorded which). The receptor's source is a woman under 30 with acute COVID-19. CDR3 region: CASSSIQAYLAKNIQYF. The DNA reads as follows: TGTGCCAGCAGTTCGATTCAGGCTTACCTAGCCAAAAACATTCAGTACTTC.